The next 23 T cell receptor beta chains were all read from a single sample in a study of vaccination and CD4 T cells after COVID-19 (dated by TCRdb to between 2021 and 2023). For these TCRs, the target antigens are not known. This sample's treatment or condition label indicates: roughly 11-day PBMC culture with coronavirus spike peptide pools or control peptides (ViraFEST assay). Libraries were made using PCR. The sequencing machine was an Illumina iSeq 100. DNA from cultured CD4+ T cells was subjected to TCR sequencing with the Oncomine TCR Beta short-read assay at the Johns Hopkins FTIC core. TCRdb redid the processing of the public reads, applying fastp at Q25 and MiXCR, and retained in-frame beta chains. Each entry is one CDR3 protein sequence, shown with its most common DNA and genes. The sample profile shows 15,000 to 19,000 distinct CDR3 sequences; 40% to 60% of them were found once. Roughly 16% of the sample rests with the top ten.

The source was CD4+ T cells from blood, cultured in vitro, collected before SARS-CoV-2 vaccination. These receptors originate from a human donor who had recovered from COVID-19.

V usage is TRBV5-1 and J usage is TRBJ2-5, with D possibly called TRBD1 or TRBD2 (5 bases each). V lost 6 bases to trimming and J lost 3 bases, with 18 bases between them. This CDR3 comprises 15 residues. CDR1 and CDR2 (germline): SGHRS, YFSETQ. This CDR3 reads CASTPQPGPKETQYF. The CDR3 nucleotides are TGCGCCAGCACACCCCAACCGGGACCCAAAGAGACCCAGTACTTC. Supplemented by reference TRBV5-1 and TRBJ2-5, the full variable domain reads KAGVTQTPRYLIKTRGQQVTLSCSPISGHRSVSWYQQTPGQGLQFLFEYFSETQRNKGNFPGRFSGRQFSNSRSEMNVSTLELGDSALYLCASTPQPGPKETQYFGPGTRLLVL.

The count of this clonotype is one. V usage is TRBV2 and J usage is TRBJ2-1, with TRBD2 matching over 7 bases. In germline, CDR1 is SNHLY, CDR2 FYNNEI. V dropped 1 base and J dropped 9; count of bases not matched to a gene: 9. This CDR3 has 15 residues. The CDR3 DNA reads TGTGCCAGCAGTGAAGTTTTGCGGGGGACCGCTGAGCAGTTCTTC. Translation: CASSEVLRGTAEQFF.

The V and J genes are TRBV6-2 or TRBV6-3 and TRBJ2-3, with TRBD2 matching 11 bases. Germline trimming cut 4 bases from V and 1 base from J; bases unmatched to any gene: 4. Germline V gives CDR1 MNHEY, CDR2 SVGEGT. The CDR3 consists of 16 residues. The CDR3 here is CASSSLAGAGTDTQYF. DNA for the CDR3: TGTGCCAGCAGTTCACTAGCGGGAGCGGGCACAGATACGCAGTATTTT.

A single count supports this clonotype. V usage is TRBV28 and J usage is TRBJ2-1, with D perhaps matching TRBD1 (5 bases). The CDR3 is made up of 15 amino acids. Trimming shortened V by 6 bases and J by 6 bases, and 18 bases separated the two germline ends. From germline, CDR1 is MDHEN and CDR2 SYDVKM. The CDR3 DNA follows: TGTGCCAGCAGAGCCAGGGTTTCTCTGGTCAATGAGCAGTTCTTC. Residues: CASRARVSLVNEQFF. The variable domain in full, completed from reference TRBV28 and TRBJ2-1, reads DVKVTQSSRYLVKRTGEKVFLECVQDMDHENMFWYRQDPGLGLRLIYFSYDVKMKEKGDIPEGYSVSREKKERFSLILESASTNQTSMYLCASRARVSLVNEQFFGPGTRLTVL.

J is TRBJ1-2 and V is TRBV24-1, with 9 bases matching TRBD1. The CDR3 runs to 18 residues. Germline V gives CDR1 KGHDR, CDR2 SFDVKD. J gave up 7 bases and V 5 bases, and 19 bases lay outside the gene matches. Written as DNA, the CDR3 is TGTGCCACCAGTGGGGGGAACGACTGGACAGGGGATTCGGGTGGCTACACCTTC. Its protein product is CATSGGNDWTGDSGGYTF.

The chain combines TRBV6-1 with TRBJ2-1; a possible D gene is TRBD2 (5 bases). The CDR3 length is 13 residues. CDR1 is MNHNS, CDR2 SASEGT, per germline. Trimming left V 6 bases short and J 10 bases short, with 16 bases between. DNA of the CDR3: TGTGCCAGCAGCACGTCGGTACTAGTCGAGCAGTTCTTC. It codes for CASSTSVLVEQFF.

The V gene is TRBV20-1, the J gene TRBJ2-7, with D perhaps matching TRBD1 or TRBD2 (5 bases each). With 2 bases removed from V and 5 bases from J, the gap between germline ends came to 19 bases. This CDR3 contains 15 residues. Germline assignment: CDR1 DFQATT and CDR2 SNEGSKA (reference sequence). The CDR3 nucleotides read TGCAGTGCTAGAAACCTACGGGGACCTGGGGACGAGCAGTACTTC. Translating it yields CSARNLRGPGDEQYF.

This clonotype came up a few times. The V call is TRBV7-2, the J call TRBJ1-2; D ambiguous. Germline V gene data show CDR1 as SGHTA and CDR2 as FQGNSA. CDR3 length equals 12 residues. The germline V and J ends were trimmed by 2 bases and 4 bases, with 5 bases remaining between them. The CDR3 region has the DNA TGTGCCAGCAGCTTACAACGCTATGGCTACACCTTC. It is translated as CASSLQRYGYTF.

The V and J genes are TRBV10-2 and TRBJ2-1; the D gene is possibly TRBD2 (6 bases). This CDR3 has 15 residues. The V end lost 7 bases, the J end lost 6 bases, and 19 bases lay between the germline ends. Germline lookup yields CDR1 WSHSY and CDR2 SAAADI. The DNA of the CDR3 is TGCGCCAGCATGATCCATGGGGACTTTGGCAATGAGCAGTTCTTC. This sequence encodes CASMIHGDFGNEQFF.

The chain uses TRBV11-1 and TRBJ2-2; 8 nucleotides agree with TRBD2. With 7 bases clipped from V and 3 bases from J, the junction kept 10 bases outside the gene matches. Germline V gives CDR1 SGHAT, CDR2 FQDESV (reference sequence). The length of the CDR3 is 16 residues. CDR3 bases: TGTGCCAGCACCCCTGGTCGGGGGGGAGACACCGGGGAGCTGTTTTTT. Its protein is CASTPGRGGDTGELFF. The whole variable domain, filled in from reference TRBV11-1 and TRBJ2-2, reads EAEVAQSPRYKITEKSQAVAFWCDPISGHATLYWYRQILGQGPELLVQFQDESVVDDSQLPKDRFSAERLKGVDSTLKIQPAELGDSAMYLCASTPGRGGDTGELFFGEGSRLTVL.

The chain carries TRBV19 and TRBJ2-5; tentative D call: TRBD1 (6 bases). CDR1 is LNHDA and CDR2 is SQIVND in the germline V gene (reference sequence). The CDR3 consists of 12 residues. Trimming pared 7 bases from V and 4 bases from J, leaving 10 bases between. CDR3 sequence (DNA): TGTGCCAGTAAGGAGACAGGAGAGACCCAGTACTTC. It codes for CASKETGETQYF.

The rearrangement links TRBV7-2 to TRBJ2-1, with D uncertain. Germline loops: CDR1 SGHTA, CDR2 FQGNSA. V lost 5 bases and J lost 6, with 17 bases in between. This CDR3 comprises 15 residues. This CDR3 reads CASSAPSQRGNEQFF. Written as DNA, the CDR3 is TGTGCCAGCAGCGCCCCATCCCAGCGTGGCAATGAGCAGTTCTTC. The whole variable domain, remainder taken from reference TRBV7-2 and TRBJ2-1, is GAGVSQSPSNKVTEKGKDVELRCDPISGHTALYWYRQSLGQGLEFLIYFQGNSAPDKSGLPSDRFSAERTGGSVSTLTIQRTQQEDSAVYLCASSAPSQRGNEQFFGPGTRLTVL.

The rearrangement uses TRBV6-1 and TRBJ2-1, with 10 positions matching TRBD2. Trimming took 6 bases from V and 4 from J; bases not matched to a gene: 9. Looked up from germline, CDR1 is MNHNS and CDR2 is SASEGT. The CDR3 totals 16 residues. The CDR3 DNA reads as TGTGCCAGCAGGGGGAGGACTAGCGGAAATTACAATGAGCAGTTCTTC. Translated: CASRGRTSGNYNEQFF.

The table lists this clonotype with a few counts. For the CDR3, the DNA is TGTGCCAGCAGTTACGGCGGGAGCACAGATACGCAGTATTTT. Its translation is CASSYGGSTDTQYF. This sequence joins TRBV6-5 and TRBJ2-3; D possibly corresponds to TRBD2 (5 bases). Germline V gene data show CDR1 as MNHEY and CDR2 as SVGAGI. V lost 2 bases and J lost 0, with 6 bases in between. The CDR3 is made up of 14 amino acids.

V and J are TRBV2 and TRBJ1-1, with TRBD1 matching 8 bases. From germline, CDR1 is SNHLY and CDR2 FYNNEI. The CDR3 consists of 15 residues. J was trimmed by 3 bases and V by 6 bases; bases with no gene match: 9. CDR3: CASRPGTTGDTEAFF. The DNA of the CDR3 is TGTGCCAGCAGACCCGGCACGACAGGGGACACTGAAGCTTTCTTT.

The V call is TRBV20-1, the J call TRBJ2-7, with D possibly being TRBD2 (5 bases). The CDR3 is 14 residues long. Germline loops: CDR1 DFQATT, CDR2 SNEGSKA (reference sequence). Trimming took off 3 bases at V and 3 bases at J, with 15 bases between the two ends. The CDR3 is CSARVRLRGYEQYF. The CDR3 coding sequence is TGCAGTGCTAGGGTCCGACTACGGGGCTACGAGCAGTACTTC.

The chain carries TRBV5-1 and TRBJ2-5, with TRBD2 matching over 10 bases. Germline assignment: CDR1 SGHRS and CDR2 YFSETQ. The CDR3 consists of 14 residues. V lost 7 bases, J lost 3 bases, and 6 bases stayed unmatched. CDR3 DNA sequence: TGCGCCAGCGGGCGCGGACTAGCGGAAGAGACCCAGTACTTC. Translating gives CASGRGLAEETQYF.

The J gene is TRBJ1-2, the V gene TRBV7-2, with D unclear. The CDR3 extends over 17 amino acids. Trimming took off 0 bases at V and 0 bases at J, with 14 bases between the two ends. Looked up from germline, CDR1 is SGHTA and CDR2 is FQGNSA. CDR3 amino acids: CASSLATPGQTNYGYTF. The CDR3 nucleotides are TGTGCCAGCAGCTTAGCGACCCCTGGGCAGACTAACTATGGCTACACCTTC.

The CDR3 reads CASSHANEQFF. The CDR3, as DNA: TGTGCCAGCAGCCACGCCAATGAGCAGTTCTTC. V and J are TRBV6-2 or TRBV6-3 and TRBJ2-1, with D uncertain. V lost 6 bases and J lost 6, with 6 bases in between. Germline CDR1 MNHEY, CDR2 SVGEGT. This CDR3 spans 11 amino acids.

This chain links TRBV3-1 with TRBJ2-5; D may be TRBD1 (6 bases). The V gene lost 0 bases and the J gene lost 5 bases, with 13 bases spanning the gap. The CDR3 totals 15 residues. The germline gives CDR1 LGHDT, CDR2 YNNKEL (reference sequence). CDR3 in amino acids: CASSQEGAESETQYF. For the CDR3, the DNA is TGTGCCAGCAGCCAAGAGGGGGCAGAAAGTGAGACCCAGTACTTC.

The chain has TRBV18 and TRBJ1-1; TRBD1 matches at 7 bases. This CDR3 region has 16 residues. Trimming removed 4 bases from V and 0 bases from J; junction bases left unmatched: 8. Germline loops: CDR1 KGHSH, CDR2 LQKENI. In DNA form, the CDR3 reads TGTGCCAGCTCACGAGGGGGCTCGGGCCTGAACACTGAAGCTTTCTTT. Residues: CASSRGGSGLNTEAFF.

The gene calls are TRBV6-2 or TRBV6-3 and TRBJ2-5; 8 positions agree with TRBD1. Germline V lookup: CDR1 MNHEY, CDR2 SVGEGT. V dropped 5 bases and J dropped 4; count of bases not matched to a gene: 9. The CDR3 consists of 15 residues. Written as DNA, the CDR3 is TGTGCCAGCAGTCTCCAGGGGGCGGCTCGAGAGACCCAGTACTTC. Translated: CASSLQGAARETQYF.

This clonotype was seen only a few times. This chain links TRBV19 with TRBJ2-3, with D perhaps TRBD1 (7 bases). Germline loops: CDR1 LNHDA, CDR2 SQIVND (reference sequence). The CDR3 contains 16 residues. Trimming pared 5 bases from V and 2 bases from J, leaving 17 bases between. The CDR3 coding sequence is TGTGCCAGTAGTCGGGTGGGGGGACAGCACACAGATACGCAGTATTTT. Its translation is CASSRVGGQHTDTQYF.